This T cell receptor (beta chain) emerged from a study of identical twins. CDR3 length: 17 amino acids. From germline, CDR1 is LGHDT and CDR2 YNNKEL (reference sequence). The V and J ends lost 5 bases and 0 bases respectively, with 14 bases between them. This clonotype was detected ten times or more. Its antigen is not known. Healthy Caucasians provided all donations. Study observations and caveats: Twin sharing of out-of-frame TCR alpha was underestimated by models in monozygotic pairs.

MiXCR, run by TCRdb on the 5' RACE reads, gives a single entry per CDR3 protein. The data contain over 200,000 distinct CDR3 sequences, 6.5% of them seen just once; the ten biggest clones take up approximately 14%. These data were also reused for a study on T cells expressing NK-cell markers. From that second work: Out of eight donors sequenced, seven tested HCMV-seropositive and the remaining one seronegative.

The receptor's source is a woman aged 18-29 years in good health. The V call is TRBV3-1, the J call TRBJ2-6; D assignment may be TRBD1 or TRBD2 (5 bases each). Material: CD8+ T cells sorted from blood. The CDR3 sequence: CASSVRDRLSGANVLTF. CDR3 in DNA: TGTGCCAGCAGCGTCCGGGACCGCCTCTCTGGGGCCAACGTCCTGACTTTC. Variable domain in full (rest from reference TRBV3-1 and TRBJ2-6): DTAVSQTPKYLVTQMGNDKSIKCEQNLGHDTMYWYKQDSKKFLKIMFSYNNKELIINETVPNRFSPKSPDKAHLNLHINSLELGDSAVYFCASSVRDRLSGANVLTFGAGSRLTVL.